A selection of T cell receptor beta chains follows, all from one sample in a study of shared clonotypes between healthy human individuals. Sequencing used immunoSEQ multiplex PCR; TCRdb keeps in-frame clones, though not all of them. Found here are about 2.2 million clones, over 85% of them singletons; the top ten hold 1.5% to 2%. Source material: naive CD8+ T cells from PBMCs. The source is a man younger than 35 in good health. Some clones in this sample may be carry-over from other donors' samples. CDR3s include the opening cysteine and the closing phenylalanine or tryptophan. A D gene is named only where the DNA matches it firmly. The size of a clone is reported for some rows only, either as once, few or many, or as a class for expanded clones.

cdr3_nt cdr3_aa cdr3_length clone_size d_call j_call v_call
TGTGCCAGCAGCGTGCGAAAGGAGAGGAGAGGACTTGATGGCTACACCTTC CASSVRKERRGLDGYTF 17 NA NA TRBJ1-2 TRBV9
TGTGCCAGTAGTATAGTTTCTCAGAGAAGCTCCTACAATGAGCAGTTCTTC CASSIVSQRSSYNEQFF 17 NA NA TRBJ2-1 TRBV19
TGTGCCAGCAGCTTAGTTGGGGGCGCCGGAGGGTATGGCTACACCTTC CASSLVGGAGGYGYTF 16 NA NA TRBJ1-2 TRBV7-9
TGTGCCAGCAGTGAATACGACTTTACAGGTAATGAGCAGTTCTTC CASSEYDFTGNEQFF 15 once NA TRBJ2-1 TRBV6-1
TGCAGGGGACAGGGCCCCTATGGCTACACCTTC CRGQGPYGYTF 11 NA TRBD1 TRBJ1-2 TRBV20-1
TGTGCCAGCTCGGCAGTAATGGATGGCTACACCTTC CASSAVMDGYTF 12 NA NA TRBJ1-2 TRBV6-1
TGTGCCAGCAGCCAAGATGGTAGGGGGCACTCCTACGAGCAGTACTTC CASSQDGRGHSYEQYF 16 NA TRBD1 TRBJ2-7 TRBV4-2
TGTGCCAGCAGGGAGCTGCGGAGTCCGGTCGAGCAGTACTTC CASRELRSPVEQYF 14 NA NA TRBJ2-7 TRBV28
TGTGCCAGCAGCTTGTGGGCGGGAGCATACAATGAGCAGTTCTTC CASSLWAGAYNEQFF 15 NA TRBD2 TRBJ2-1 TRBV5-6
TGTGCCAGCAGCTTAGTCGGAGGGGCCTATGGCTACACCTTC CASSLVGGAYGYTF 14 NA NA TRBJ1-2 TRBV11-2
TGTGCCACCCTAGGGAGTGCCGGGGAGCTGTTTTTT CATLGSAGELFF 12 NA NA TRBJ2-2 TRBV2
TGTGCCAGCAGCTCCTCCAAACGGGAGCTGTTTTTT CASSSSKRELFF 12 NA NA TRBJ2-2 TRBV11-2
TGTGCCAGCAGCGGGGGTCGGGAGTCTCTCAATGAGCAGTTCTTC CASSGGRESLNEQFF 15 NA NA TRBJ2-1 TRBV9
TGTGCCAGCAGTTTCGCCCGCAGGACAGGTACCTACGAGCAGTACTTC CASSFARRTGTYEQYF 16 NA TRBD1 TRBJ2-7 TRBV28
TGTGCCAGTAGATATGGGGCCAACGTCCTGACTTTC CASRYGANVLTF 12 NA NA TRBJ2-6 TRBV19
TGTGCCAGTAGCCAACCTTTCAGGGGTTCAAACACTGAAGCTTTCTTT CASSQPFRGSNTEAFF 16 NA NA TRBJ1-1 TRBV19
TGTGCCAGCAGCGGCGGGACGTACGAGCAGTACTTC CASSGGTYEQYF 12 NA NA TRBJ2-7 TRBV9
TGTGCCAGCAGTACCCATCTTGAACAGGGCCTCTACGAGCAGTACTTC CASSTHLEQGLYEQYF 16 NA NA TRBJ2-7 TRBV28
TGTGCCAGCAGCGTAGAGGTGGGGCTGGAGAAAGCTTTCTTT CASSVEVGLEKAFF 14 once NA TRBJ1-1 TRBV9
TGTGCCAGCACTAGGGTCGGGACAGGGTTTGACGAGCAGTACTTC CASTRVGTGFDEQYF 15 NA TRBD1 TRBJ2-7 TRBV27
TGTGCAAGTCGCTTAGCTCTCGAGGGTTCGTCCTACGAGCAGTACTTC CASRLALEGSSYEQYF 16 NA NA TRBJ2-7 TRBV12-2
TGTGCCAGCAGCCCAGACCGGGGGTGGCTGTTTTTT CASSPDRGWLFF 12 NA NA TRBJ2-2 TRBV7-6
TGTGCCAGCAGCCTGATGGGGACTAACTATGGCTACACCTTC CASSLMGTNYGYTF 14 NA NA TRBJ1-2 TRBV5-7
TGTGCCAGCAGTTTCCTGGGCAGGGAGGATGAAGCTTTCTTT CASSFLGREDEAFF 14 few NA TRBJ1-1 TRBV27
TGTGCCAGCAGCTTAAGCGGATCCTACGAGCAGTACTTC CASSLSGSYEQYF 13 NA NA TRBJ2-7 TRBV7-3
TGTGCCAGCAGCGTATCTAGCGGGACAGATACGCAGTATTTT CASSVSSGTDTQYF 14 NA TRBD2 TRBJ2-3 TRBV9
TGTGCCACTACCCTGGTCGCGGGAAGTCACGACGAGCAGTACTTC CATTLVAGSHDEQYF 15 NA NA TRBJ2-7 TRBV5-4
TGTGCCAGCCGCCCGGGACAGTCCCCCTACGAGCAGTACTTC CASRPGQSPYEQYF 14 NA TRBD1 TRBJ2-7 TRBV27
TGCAGCGGAAACGGACAGGCCAATGAGCAGTTCTTC CSGNGQANEQFF 12 NA TRBD1 TRBJ2-1 TRBV29-1
TGTGCCAGCAGCCCCCTCCTGGGATTTGCGAATGAGCAGTTCTTC CASSPLLGFANEQFF 15 NA NA TRBJ2-1 TRBV7-9
TGCGGGGCCCTGAACACTGAAGCTTTCTTT CGALNTEAFF 10 NA NA TRBJ1-1 TRBV29-1
TGTGCCAGCAGTTTCTCCGGAGACACAACAATAAGTTTACAGAATGAGCAGTTCTTC CASSFSGDTTISLQNEQFF 19 NA NA TRBJ2-1 TRBV28
TGTGCCAGCATTCCAGCGTTAACCGGGGAGCTGTTTTTT CASIPALTGELFF 13 few NA TRBJ2-2 TRBV6-5
TGTGCCAGCACCTCCTTAGGGCTGATCGGCGGGAACTCCTACGAGCAGTACTTC CASTSLGLIGGNSYEQYF 18 NA NA TRBJ2-7 TRBV28
TGTGCCAGCAGCGTAGTTTCTCAGCCCAGCTCTGGAAACACCATATATTTT CASSVVSQPSSGNTIYF 17 NA NA TRBJ1-3 TRBV9
TGTGCCAGCAGTATACTCGCCGGGACTAGTAATGAGCAGTTCTTC CASSILAGTSNEQFF 15 once TRBD2 TRBJ2-1 TRBV28
TGCGCCAGCAGCCAAGAGACCGGGAGAGCCTACGAGCAGTACTTC CASSQETGRAYEQYF 15 NA NA TRBJ2-7 TRBV4-1
TGTGCCAGCAGTTTCAACAGTGTGTCCCGGCTATACACAGATACGCAGTATTTT CASSFNSVSRLYTDTQYF 18 NA NA TRBJ2-3 TRBV27
TGTGCCAGCGGACGTTACTACGAGCAGTACTTC CASGRYYEQYF 11 few NA TRBJ2-7 TRBV14
TGTGCCAGCAGACCTAACGCCGGGACTTTGTGGAACATTCAGTACTTC CASRPNAGTLWNIQYF 16 NA NA TRBJ2-4 TRBV27
TGTGCCAGCAGCGTAGGATCGGGAGGATACGAGCAGTACTTC CASSVGSGGYEQYF 14 few TRBD2 TRBJ2-7 TRBV9
TGTGCCAGCAGCGTAGTGGGGGACAGGGAGTTTGACTATGGCTACACCTTC CASSVVGDREFDYGYTF 17 NA TRBD1 TRBJ1-2 TRBV9
TGCGCCAGCAGCTTGGCCGGGTTCCACACTGAAGCTTTCTTT CASSLAGFHTEAFF 14 few NA TRBJ1-1 TRBV5-1
TGCGCCAGCAGCCTCCGACTAGCCTCTAAAAACGAGCAGTACTTC CASSLRLASKNEQYF 15 NA TRBD2 TRBJ2-7 TRBV5-1
TGCGCCAGCAGCACAGGGACTCCCCAAAGCTCTGGAAGCACCATATATTTT CASSTGTPQSSGSTIYF 17 NA NA TRBJ1-3 TRBV4-1
TGTGCCACAAAACAGGGGAACACCGGGGAGCTGTTTTTT CATKQGNTGELFF 13 NA NA TRBJ2-2 TRBV15
TGCGCCAGCAGCCAAGATCCGGGGAATCAGCCCCAGCATTTT CASSQDPGNQPQHF 14 NA NA TRBJ1-5 TRBV4-3
TGTGCCAGCAGTGAGGAGACAGGGTCTACCTACGAGCAGTACTTC CASSEETGSTYEQYF 15 NA TRBD1 TRBJ2-7 TRBV6-1
TGTGCCAGCAGCCATGGATTAGGAGGCACCTACGAGCAGTACTTC CASSHGLGGTYEQYF 15 NA NA TRBJ2-7 TRBV5-5
TGTGCCAGCAGACCTCTCCCGGGGCAAGAGACCCAGTACTTC CASRPLPGQETQYF 14 NA NA TRBJ2-5 TRBV6-6